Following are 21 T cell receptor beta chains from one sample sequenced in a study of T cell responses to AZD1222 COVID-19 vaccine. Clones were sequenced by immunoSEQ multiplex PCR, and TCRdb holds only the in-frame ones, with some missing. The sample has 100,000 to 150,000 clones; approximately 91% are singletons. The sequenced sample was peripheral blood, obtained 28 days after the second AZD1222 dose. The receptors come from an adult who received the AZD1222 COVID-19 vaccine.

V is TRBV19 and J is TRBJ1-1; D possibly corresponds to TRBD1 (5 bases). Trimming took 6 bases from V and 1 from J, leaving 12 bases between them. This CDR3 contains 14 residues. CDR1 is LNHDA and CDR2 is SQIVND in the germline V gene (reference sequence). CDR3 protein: CASRRGTANTEAFF. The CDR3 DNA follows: TGTGCCAGTAGGCGCGGGACGGCGAACACTGAAGCTTTCTTT. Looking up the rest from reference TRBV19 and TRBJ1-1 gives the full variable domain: DGGITQSPKYLFRKEGQNVTLSCEQNLNHDAMYWYRQDPGQGLRLIYYSQIVNDFQKGDIAEGYSVSREKKESFPLTVTSAQKNPTAFYLCASRRGTANTEAFFGQGTRLTVV.

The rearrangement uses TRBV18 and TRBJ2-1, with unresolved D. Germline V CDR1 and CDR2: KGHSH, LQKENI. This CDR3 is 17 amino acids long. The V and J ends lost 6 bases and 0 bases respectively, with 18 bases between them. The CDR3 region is CASSLKLRTNSYNEQFF. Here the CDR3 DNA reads TGTGCCAGCTCGCTGAAACTTCGGACGAACTCCTACAATGAGCAGTTCTTC.

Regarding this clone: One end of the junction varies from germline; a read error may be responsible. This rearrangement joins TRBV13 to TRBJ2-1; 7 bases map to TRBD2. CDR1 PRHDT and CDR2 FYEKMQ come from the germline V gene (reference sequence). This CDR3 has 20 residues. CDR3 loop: CASRLGPILAEGRNYNEQFF. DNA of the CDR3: TGTGCCAGCAGGTTAGGCCCCATCCTAGCGGAGGGGCGGAATTACAATGAGCAGTTCTTC.

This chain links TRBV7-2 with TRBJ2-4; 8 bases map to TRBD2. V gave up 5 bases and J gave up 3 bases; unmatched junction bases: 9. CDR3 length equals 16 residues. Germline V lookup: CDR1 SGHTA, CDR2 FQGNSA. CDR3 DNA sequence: TGTGCCAGCAGCGTATTAGCGGGAATCGTCAAAAACATTCAGTACTTC. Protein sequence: CASSVLAGIVKNIQYF.

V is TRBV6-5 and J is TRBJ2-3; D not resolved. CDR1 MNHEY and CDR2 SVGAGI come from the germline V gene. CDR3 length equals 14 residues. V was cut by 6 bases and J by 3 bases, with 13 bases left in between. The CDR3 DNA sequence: TGTGCCAGCAGAGTAGGATCTTATACAGATACGCAGTATTTT. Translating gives CASRVGSYTDTQYF.

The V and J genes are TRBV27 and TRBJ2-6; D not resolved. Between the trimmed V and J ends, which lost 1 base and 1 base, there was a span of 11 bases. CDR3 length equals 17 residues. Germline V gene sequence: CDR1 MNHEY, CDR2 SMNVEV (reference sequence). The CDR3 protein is CASSLLSGRSGANVLTF. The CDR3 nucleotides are TGTGCCAGCAGTTTATTATCTGGTCGGTCTGGGGCCAACGTCCTGACTTTC.

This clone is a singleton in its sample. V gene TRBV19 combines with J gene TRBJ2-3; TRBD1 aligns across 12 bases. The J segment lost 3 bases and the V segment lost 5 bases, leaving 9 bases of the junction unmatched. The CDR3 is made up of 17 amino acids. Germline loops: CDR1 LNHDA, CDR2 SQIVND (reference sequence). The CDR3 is CASSSAPGQGATDTQYF. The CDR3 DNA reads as TGTGCCAGTAGTTCCGCTCCGGGACAGGGGGCTACAGATACGCAGTATTTT.

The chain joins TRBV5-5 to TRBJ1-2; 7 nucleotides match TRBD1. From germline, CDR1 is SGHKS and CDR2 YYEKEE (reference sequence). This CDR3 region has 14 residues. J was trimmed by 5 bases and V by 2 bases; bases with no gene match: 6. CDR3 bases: TGTGCCAGCAGCTTCGCATGGGGACAGTATGGCTACACCTTC. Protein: CASSFAWGQYGYTF.

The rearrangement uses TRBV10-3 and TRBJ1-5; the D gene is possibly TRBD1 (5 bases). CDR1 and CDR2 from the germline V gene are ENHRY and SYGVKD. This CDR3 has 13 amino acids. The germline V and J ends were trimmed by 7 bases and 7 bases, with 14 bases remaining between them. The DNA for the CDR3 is TGTGCCATCACCCCGGTGCAGGGCCAGCCCCAGCATTTT. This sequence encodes CAITPVQGQPQHF.

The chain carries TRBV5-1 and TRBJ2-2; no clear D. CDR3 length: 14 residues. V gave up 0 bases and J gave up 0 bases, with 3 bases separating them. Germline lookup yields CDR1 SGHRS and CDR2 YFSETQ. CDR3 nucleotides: TGCGCCAGCAGCTTGGGGGCGAACACCGGGGAGCTGTTTTTT. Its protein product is CASSLGANTGELFF. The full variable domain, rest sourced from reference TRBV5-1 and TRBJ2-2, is KAGVTQTPRYLIKTRGQQVTLSCSPISGHRSVSWYQQTPGQGLQFLFEYFSETQRNKGNFPGRFSGRQFSNSRSEMNVSTLELGDSALYLCASSLGANTGELFFGEGSRLTVL.

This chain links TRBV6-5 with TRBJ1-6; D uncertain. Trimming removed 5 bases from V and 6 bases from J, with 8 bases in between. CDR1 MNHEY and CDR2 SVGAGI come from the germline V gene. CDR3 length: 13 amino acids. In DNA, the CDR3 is TGTGCCAGCAGTAGGGATATTAATTCACCCCTCCACTTT. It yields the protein CASSRDINSPLHF.

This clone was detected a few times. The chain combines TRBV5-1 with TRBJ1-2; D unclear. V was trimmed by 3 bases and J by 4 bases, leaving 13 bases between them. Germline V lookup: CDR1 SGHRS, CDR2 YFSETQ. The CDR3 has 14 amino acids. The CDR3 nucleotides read TGCGCCAGCAGCTCGGACGGAACGCTCTATGGCTACACCTTC. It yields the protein CASSSDGTLYGYTF.

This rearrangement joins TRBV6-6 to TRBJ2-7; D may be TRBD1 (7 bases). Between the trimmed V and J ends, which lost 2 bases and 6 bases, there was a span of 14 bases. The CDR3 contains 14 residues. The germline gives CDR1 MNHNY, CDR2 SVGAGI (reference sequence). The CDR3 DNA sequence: TGTGCCAGCAGTTACGACAGGGAGGTTGGCGAGCAGTACTTC. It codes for CASSYDREVGEQYF.

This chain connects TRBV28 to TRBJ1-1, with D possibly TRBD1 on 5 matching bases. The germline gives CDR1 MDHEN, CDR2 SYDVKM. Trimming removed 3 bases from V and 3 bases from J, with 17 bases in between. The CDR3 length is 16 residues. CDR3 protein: CASSLIQGLGDTEAFF. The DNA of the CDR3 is TGTGCCAGCAGTTTGATCCAGGGACTGGGGGACACTGAAGCTTTCTTT.

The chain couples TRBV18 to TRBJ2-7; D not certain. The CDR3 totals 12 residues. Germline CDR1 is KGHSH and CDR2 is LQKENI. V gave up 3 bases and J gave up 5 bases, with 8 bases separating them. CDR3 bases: TGTGCCAGCTCACCGTCTAGTGACGAGCAGTACTTC. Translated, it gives CASSPSSDEQYF.

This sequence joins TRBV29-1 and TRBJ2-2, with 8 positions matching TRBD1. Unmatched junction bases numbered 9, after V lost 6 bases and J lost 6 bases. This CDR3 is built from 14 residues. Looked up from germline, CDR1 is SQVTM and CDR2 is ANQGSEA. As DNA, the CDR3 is TGCAGCGTCAAGTTGACAGGGGTGGCCGGGGAGCTGTTTTTT. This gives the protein CSVKLTGVAGELFF.

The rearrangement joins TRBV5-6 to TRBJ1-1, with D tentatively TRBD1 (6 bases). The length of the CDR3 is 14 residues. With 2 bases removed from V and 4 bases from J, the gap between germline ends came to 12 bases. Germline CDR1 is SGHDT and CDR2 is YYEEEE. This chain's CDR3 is CASSFGIGGTEAFF. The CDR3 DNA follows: TGTGCCAGCAGCTTTGGGATAGGGGGCACTGAAGCTTTCTTT. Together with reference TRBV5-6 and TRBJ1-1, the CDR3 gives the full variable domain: DAGVTQSPTHLIKTRGQQVTLRCSPKSGHDTVSWYQQALGQGPQFIFQYYEEEERQRGNFPDRFSGHQFPNYSSELNVNALLLGDSALYLCASSFGIGGTEAFFGQGTRLTVV.

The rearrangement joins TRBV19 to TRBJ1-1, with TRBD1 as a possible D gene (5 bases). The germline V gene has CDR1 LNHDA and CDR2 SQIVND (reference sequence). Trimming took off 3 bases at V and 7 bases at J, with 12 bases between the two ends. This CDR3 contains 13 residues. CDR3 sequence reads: CASSIGVRGEAFF. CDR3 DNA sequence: TGTGCCAGTAGTATCGGTGTGAGGGGTGAAGCTTTCTTT.

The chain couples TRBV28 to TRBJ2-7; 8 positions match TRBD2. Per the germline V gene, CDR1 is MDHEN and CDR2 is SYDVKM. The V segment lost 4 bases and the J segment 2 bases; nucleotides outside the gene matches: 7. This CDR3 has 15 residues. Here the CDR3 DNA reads TGTGCCAGCAGTTCGAGCGGGAGTTACCCCTACGAGCAGTACTTC. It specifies CASSSSGSYPYEQYF.

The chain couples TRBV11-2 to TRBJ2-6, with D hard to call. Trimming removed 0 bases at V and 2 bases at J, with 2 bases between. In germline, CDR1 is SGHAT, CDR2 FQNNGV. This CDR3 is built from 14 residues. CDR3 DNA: TGTGCCAGCAGCTTAGAACCTGGGGCCAACGTCCTGACTTTC. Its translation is CASSLEPGANVLTF.

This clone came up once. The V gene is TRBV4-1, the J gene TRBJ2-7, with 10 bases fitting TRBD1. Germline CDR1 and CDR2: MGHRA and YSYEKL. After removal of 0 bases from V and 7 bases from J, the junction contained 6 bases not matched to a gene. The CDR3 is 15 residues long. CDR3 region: CASSQDDRGQVEQYF. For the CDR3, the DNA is TGCGCCAGCAGCCAAGATGACAGGGGGCAAGTAGAGCAGTACTTC.